The 15 T cell receptor beta chains given below trace back to one sample, sequenced in a study of blood T cell repertoires in COVID-19. The assay was immunoSEQ multiplex PCR, and TCRdb's table has in-frame clones only and misses some. This sample has over 65,000 clones, with 80% to 95% found just once. The specimen sequenced was peripheral blood. These receptors were taken from a human donor in a cohort sampled during active COVID-19.

The rearrangement joins TRBV2 to TRBJ1-5, with D maybe TRBD1 (5 bases). Germline lookup yields CDR1 SNHLY and CDR2 FYNNEI. The V end lost 3 bases, the J end lost 2 bases, and 8 bases lay between the germline ends. The length of the CDR3 is 14 residues. In DNA form, the CDR3 reads TGTGCCAGCAGTGATGCGGGGGGCAATCAGCCCCAGCATTTT. Protein product: CASSDAGGNQPQHF. The whole variable domain, remainder taken from reference TRBV2 and TRBJ1-5, is EPEVTQTPSHQVTQMGQEVILRCVPISNHLYFYWYRQILGQKVEFLVSFYNNEISEKSEIFDDQFSVERPDGSNFTLKIRSTKLEDSAMYFCASSDAGGNQPQHFGDGTRLSIL.

The chain combines TRBV5-6 with TRBJ2-1; D may be TRBD2 (7 bases). Germline lookup yields CDR1 SGHDT and CDR2 YYEEEE. Trimming pared 0 bases from V and 9 bases from J, leaving 19 bases between. The CDR3 is 16 residues long. The CDR3 spells CASSLAAGAATGEQFF. In nucleotides, the CDR3 is TGTGCCAGCAGCTTGGCCGCGGGGGCCGCCACGGGTGAGCAGTTCTTC.

The gene calls are TRBV6-2 or TRBV6-3 and TRBJ2-2; 7 bases agree with TRBD1. The CDR3 has 17 amino acids. Trimming cost V 4 bases and J 0 bases; bases outside gene matches: 8. Germline CDR1 is MNHEY and CDR2 is SVGEGT. CDR3 nucleotide sequence: TGTGCCAGCAGTTCTGGGACAGACATAGCGAACACCGGGGAGCTGTTTTTT. The encoded protein is CASSSGTDIANTGELFF.

The V call is TRBV9, the J call TRBJ2-7, with 11 bases lining up with TRBD2. The ends lost 0 bases at V and 2 bases at J; junction bases unmatched: 10. The CDR3 is 18 amino acids. From germline, CDR1 is SGDLS and CDR2 YYNGEE. Here the CDR3 DNA reads TGTGCCAGCAGCGTAGCGGGTAGCGGGGGGGCGAGGACCTACGAGCAGTACTTC. Translating it yields CASSVAGSGGARTYEQYF. Looking up the rest from reference TRBV9 and TRBJ2-7 gives the full variable domain: DSGVTQTPKHLITATGQRVTLRCSPRSGDLSVYWYQQSLDQGLQFLIQYYNGEERAKGNILERFSAQQFPDLHSELNLSSLELGDSALYFCASSVAGSGGARTYEQYFGPGTRLTVT.

This chain connects TRBV4-1 to TRBJ2-7, with TRBD1 matching over 11 bases. Per the germline V gene, CDR1 is MGHRA and CDR2 is YSYEKL. After removal of 3 bases from V and 4 bases from J, the junction contained 5 bases not matched to a gene. There are 15 residues in the CDR3. DNA for the CDR3: TGCGCCAGCAGCCAGGCCGGGACAGGGGGGTACGAGCAGTACTTC. This gives the protein CASSQAGTGGYEQYF.

J is TRBJ2-1 and V is TRBV19; 7 bases agree with TRBD2. Germline V CDR1 and CDR2: LNHDA, SQIVND (reference sequence). After removal of 1 base from V and 7 bases from J, the junction contained 4 bases not matched to a gene. The CDR3 runs to 14 residues. The CDR3 region has the DNA TGTGCCAGTAGTATAGCCCTGGGGGGGAATGAGCAGTTCTTC. Translating it yields CASSIALGGNEQFF. Together with reference TRBV19 and TRBJ2-1, the CDR3 gives the full variable domain: DGGITQSPKYLFRKEGQNVTLSCEQNLNHDAMYWYRQDPGQGLRLIYYSQIVNDFQKGDIAEGYSVSREKKESFPLTVTSAQKNPTAFYLCASSIALGGNEQFFGPGTRLTVL.

This chain joins TRBV25-1 and TRBJ1-2; no reliable D call. CDR1 and CDR2 (germline): MGHDK, SYGVNS. The CDR3 covers 13 residues. Trimming shortened V by 10 bases and J by 8 bases, and 20 bases separated the two germline ends. The CDR3 is CAILPVVLQGYTF. The CDR3 coding sequence is TGTGCCATCCTGCCCGTGGTCCTGCAGGGCTACACCTTC.

This clone was seen a single time. The CDR3 region is CASSIQTGANVLTF. CDR3 nucleotides: TGTGCCAGCAGTATCCAGACTGGGGCCAACGTCCTGACTTTC. The chain has TRBV27 and TRBJ2-6; D gene ambiguous. Germline V gene sequence: CDR1 MNHEY, CDR2 SMNVEV (reference sequence). The CDR3 is made up of 14 amino acids. V was pared by 5 bases and J by 2 bases, with 7 bases between.

Only a few counts were recorded for this clone. V usage is TRBV5-1 and J usage is TRBJ2-5; no clear D. Trimming removed 0 bases from V and 5 bases from J, with 5 bases in between. Per germline, CDR1 SGHRS and CDR2 YFSETQ. There are 12 residues in the CDR3. The CDR3, as DNA: TGCGCCAGCAGCTTGGTTGCGGAGACCCAGTACTTC. Its translation: CASSLVAETQYF.

The chain combines TRBV28 with TRBJ1-2, with TRBD1 matching over 9 bases. The length of the CDR3 is 14 residues. V lost 8 bases, J lost 3 bases, and 7 bases stayed unmatched. Germline CDR1 reads MDHEN; CDR2 reads SYDVKM. The CDR3 spells CASRGQGRHYGYTF. The CDR3 bases are TGTGCCAGCCGGGGACAGGGTCGACACTATGGCTACACCTTC.

The V and J genes are TRBV5-1 and TRBJ1-5; unclear D gene. Germline values: CDR1 SGHRS, CDR2 YFSETQ. The V end was cut by 0 bases, the J end by 5 bases, with 9 bases between. The CDR3 covers 14 residues. DNA of the CDR3: TGCGCCAGCAGCTTGGTGGTTGGGCATCAGCCCCAGCATTTT. This translates into CASSLVVGHQPQHF. The full variable domain, with the rest looked up from reference TRBV5-1 and TRBJ1-5, is KAGVTQTPRYLIKTRGQQVTLSCSPISGHRSVSWYQQTPGQGLQFLFEYFSETQRNKGNFPGRFSGRQFSNSRSEMNVSTLELGDSALYLCASSLVVGHQPQHFGDGTRLSIL.

The chain recombines TRBV7-2 with TRBJ2-3; no firm D call. The CDR3 totals 12 residues. V lost 3 bases and J lost 4, with 5 bases in between. From germline, CDR1 is SGHTA and CDR2 FQGNSA. The CDR3 DNA is TGTGCCAGCAGCTTCTCTTCAGATACGCAGTATTTT. This encodes CASSFSSDTQYF.

This clone was recorded a few times. J is TRBJ1-3 and V is TRBV23-1; 9 bases agree with TRBD1. TRBV23-1 is annotated as an ORF whose role is uncertain. Trimming took 7 bases from V and 3 from J; bases not matched to a gene: 7. CDR3 length equals 15 residues. CDR3 amino acids: CASTLQGALGNTIYF. The CDR3 coding sequence is TGCGCCAGCACCCTACAGGGGGCACTTGGAAACACCATATATTTT.

The DNA of the CDR3 is TGTGCCACCAGTGACTCGGTGTCCCCCTACAATGAGCAGTTCTTC. Translation gives CATSDSVSPYNEQFF. The chain is built from TRBV24-1 and TRBJ2-1; D remains unclear. The V and J ends lost 4 bases and 2 bases respectively, with 11 bases between them. The CDR3 is 15 amino acids. CDR1 KGHDR and CDR2 SFDVKD come from the germline V gene.

The chain uses TRBV11-2 and TRBJ2-2; 8 bases fit TRBD2. Germline V lookup: CDR1 SGHAT, CDR2 FQNNGV. This CDR3 is built from 15 residues. Trimming at V came to 7 bases and at J to 0 bases, leaving 4 bases not matched to a gene. The CDR3 protein is CASTSGGANTGELFF. CDR3 coding DNA: TGTGCCAGCACCTCGGGGGGGGCGAACACCGGGGAGCTGTTTTTT. The entire variable domain, with the rest obtained from reference TRBV11-2 and TRBJ2-2, is as follows: EAGVAQSPRYKIIEKRQSVAFWCNPISGHATLYWYQQILGQGPKLLIQFQNNGVVDDSQLPKDRFSAERLKGVDSTLKIQPAKLEDSAVYLCASTSGGANTGELFFGEGSRLTVL.